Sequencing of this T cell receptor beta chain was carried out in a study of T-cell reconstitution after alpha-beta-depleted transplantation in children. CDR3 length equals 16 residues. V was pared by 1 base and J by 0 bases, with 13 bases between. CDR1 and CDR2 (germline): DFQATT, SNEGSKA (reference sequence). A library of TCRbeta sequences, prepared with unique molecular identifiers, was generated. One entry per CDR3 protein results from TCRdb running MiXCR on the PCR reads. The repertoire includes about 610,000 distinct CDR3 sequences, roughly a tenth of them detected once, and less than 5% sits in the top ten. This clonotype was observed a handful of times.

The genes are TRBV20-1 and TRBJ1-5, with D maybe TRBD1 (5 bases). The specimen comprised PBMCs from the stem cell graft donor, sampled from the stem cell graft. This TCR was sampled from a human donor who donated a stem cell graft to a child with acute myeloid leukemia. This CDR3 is CSARGTGVHSNQPQHF. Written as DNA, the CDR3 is TGCAGTGCTAGAGGAACAGGAGTGCATAGCAATCAGCCCCAGCATTTT.